This section outlines one TCR beta chain sequence together with its context. This sample is drawn from a study of T cell responses to AZD1222 COVID-19 vaccine. Sequencing was performed with immunoSEQ multiplex PCR; in TCRdb, only in-frame clones are kept and a portion is missing. The sample contains 130,000 to 150,000 clones, roughly 92% of which appear only once. With 8 bases removed from V and 0 bases from J, the gap between germline ends came to 8 bases. The CDR3 is 13 residues long. The receptor comes from an adult in good health. The material was peripheral blood, obtained on day 0 of AZD1222 vaccination. The chain has TRBV12-3 or TRBV12-4 and TRBJ1-3; D is ambiguous. CDR3 coding DNA: TGTGCCAGCGGACGGTTCTCTGGAAACACCATATATTTT. This gives the protein CASGRFSGNTIYF.